These T cell receptor beta chains were read from a single sample in a study of blood T cell repertoires in COVID-19. Some clones are missing from TCRdb's copy, which holds only in-frame ones; the method was immunoSEQ multiplex PCR. The sample lists around 300,000 clones; about nine tenths were seen once. Sequencing used peripheral blood. Receptors were obtained from a woman aged 25 to 39 with COVID-19, enrolled during active disease. Each CDR3 is given with its conserved first and last residue. The order of the fields is J gene, clone size, D gene, V gene, CDR3 protein, CDR3 DNA. D genes are given only for firm matches. Clone sizes are given selectively: once, few, many, or a class where the clone is expanded.

J: TRBJ1-3; size: NA; D: NA; V: TRBV5-6; CDR3: CASSLAINSGNTIYF; DNA: TGTGCCAGCAGCTTGGCCATCAACTCTGGAAACACCATATATTTT
J: TRBJ1-4; size: NA; D: NA; V: TRBV9; CDR3: CASSVAGGSEKLFF; DNA: TGTGCCAGCAGCGTAGCTGGGGGCTCTGAAAAACTGTTTTTT
J: TRBJ1-4; size: NA; D: NA; V: TRBV18; CDR3: CASSPGAANEKLFF; DNA: TGTGCCAGCTCACCAGGTGCGGCTAATGAAAAACTGTTTTTT
J: TRBJ1-1; size: NA; D: NA; V: TRBV6-5; CDR3: CASSTSGTSGTEAFF; DNA: TGTGCCAGCAGTACCTCCGGGACAAGCGGCACTGAAGCTTTCTTT
J: TRBJ1-1; size: NA; D: NA; V: TRBV28; CDR3: CASSLTGRPGTEAFF; DNA: TGTGCCAGCAGTTTAACCGGCCGGCCGGGCACTGAAGCTTTCTTT
J: TRBJ1-2; size: NA; D: TRBD1; V: TRBV4-1; CDR3: CASSPSAGTGWGYTF; DNA: TGCGCCAGCAGCCCCTCAGCCGGGACAGGGTGGGGCTACACCTTC
J: TRBJ1-2; size: NA; D: NA; V: TRBV19; CDR3: CASSTGGNGYTF; DNA: TGTGCCAGTAGTACCGGAGGGAATGGCTACACCTTC
J: TRBJ2-2; size: NA; D: TRBD2; V: TRBV2; CDR3: CASSASRLAGNTGELFF; DNA: TGTGCCAGCAGTGCCTCCAGACTAGCGGGAAACACCGGGGAGCTGTTTTTT
J: TRBJ2-1; size: NA; D: NA; V: TRBV7-2; CDR3: CASSLQGNEQFF; DNA: TGTGCCAGCAGCTTACAGGGGAATGAGCAGTTCTTC
J: TRBJ1-1; size: few; D: NA; V: TRBV7-2; CDR3: CASSLSNGVTEAFF; DNA: TGTGCCAGCAGCTTAAGTAACGGTGTAACTGAAGCTTTCTTT
J: TRBJ1-5; size: NA; D: TRBD1; V: TRBV19; CDR3: CASSTYNRGVSNQPQHF; DNA: TGTGCCAGTAGTACCTACAACAGGGGGGTGAGCAATCAGCCCCAGCATTTT
J: TRBJ1-1; size: NA; D: TRBD1; V: TRBV3-1/TRBV3-2; CDR3: CAIRRPRDRYIGLTEAFF; DNA: TGTGCCATCAGGAGACCCCGGGACAGGTACATAGGGCTCACTGAAGCTTTCTTT
J: TRBJ2-1; size: NA; D: NA; V: TRBV19; CDR3: CASSLGVEYNEQFF; DNA: TGTGCCAGTAGCCTAGGGGTGGAATACAATGAGCAGTTCTTC
J: TRBJ1-3; size: once; D: NA; V: TRBV9; CDR3: CASSVISSGNTIYF; DNA: TGTGCCAGCAGCGTGATCAGCTCTGGAAACACCATATATTTT
J: TRBJ1-5; size: once; D: NA; V: TRBV11-3; CDR3: CASSRYRNSNQPQHF; DNA: TGTGCCAGTAGCCGGTACAGGAATAGCAATCAGCCCCAGCATTTT
J: TRBJ1-2; size: NA; D: NA; V: TRBV19; CDR3: CASSPDIYGYTF; DNA: TGTGCCAGTAGCCCTGACATCTATGGCTACACCTTC
J: TRBJ1-2; size: NA; D: TRBD1; V: TRBV29-1; CDR3: CSVEDLGGTGTTLLGNYGYTF; DNA: TGCAGCGTTGAAGATTTAGGGGGGACAGGGACTACGCTTTTGGGAAACTATGGCTACACCTTC
J: TRBJ2-5; size: NA; D: NA; V: TRBV2; CDR3: CASSELPGEGLLQETQYF; DNA: TGTGCCAGCAGTGAACTCCCGGGCGAAGGACTCCTCCAAGAGACCCAGTACTTC
J: TRBJ1-1; size: NA; D: TRBD1; V: TRBV5-4; CDR3: CASSFGTGDTEAFF; DNA: TGTGCCAGCAGCTTCGGGACAGGAGACACTGAAGCTTTCTTT
J: TRBJ2-7; size: few; D: TRBD1; V: TRBV19; CDR3: CASSPGTALNFEQYF; DNA: TGTGCCAGTAGTCCCGGGACAGCGTTGAATTTCGAGCAGTACTTC
J: TRBJ1-6; size: NA; D: NA; V: TRBV23-1; CDR3: CASSRSFPRTVGTYNSPLHF; DNA: TGCGCCAGCAGTCGATCGTTCCCTCGGACAGTTGGGACCTATAATTCACCCCTCCACTTT
J: TRBJ2-3; size: NA; D: TRBD2; V: TRBV3-1/TRBV3-2; CDR3: CASSQGGGRTDTQYF; DNA: TGTGCCAGCAGCCAAGGGGGGGGGAGGACAGATACGCAGTATTTT
J: TRBJ1-5; size: NA; D: TRBD1; V: TRBV19; CDR3: CASSIHLEGALFNQPQHF; DNA: TGTGCCAGTAGTATACACCTCGAGGGGGCGCTTTTTAATCAGCCCCAGCATTTT
J: TRBJ1-2; size: once; D: NA; V: TRBV4-2; CDR3: CASRAHRESNYGYTF; DNA: TGTGCCAGCAGGGCACACCGGGAGTCTAACTATGGCTACACCTTC
J: TRBJ1-6; size: NA; D: NA; V: TRBV6-5; CDR3: CASRKSSYNSPLHF; DNA: TGTGCCAGCAGAAAGAGCTCCTATAATTCACCCCTCCACTTT
J: TRBJ1-5; size: once; D: TRBD1; V: TRBV19; CDR3: CASPELQGGWPQHF; DNA: TGTGCCAGTCCGGAGCTACAGGGGGGTTGGCCCCAGCATTTT
J: TRBJ1-1; size: NA; D: NA; V: TRBV7-9; CDR3: CASSGGADTEAFF; DNA: TGTGCCAGCAGCGGAGGGGCGGACACTGAAGCTTTCTTT
J: TRBJ1-5; size: NA; D: TRBD1; V: TRBV27; CDR3: CASSFGTGGNQPQHF; DNA: TGTGCCAGCAGTTTCGGGACAGGGGGCAATCAGCCCCAGCATTTT
J: TRBJ2-3; size: few; D: TRBD2; V: TRBV6-2/TRBV6-3; CDR3: CASSYYAGGPSLLSDTQYF; DNA: TGTGCCAGCAGTTACTATGCGGGGGGGCCTTCCCTGCTGTCCGATACGCAGTATTTT
J: TRBJ1-1; size: NA; D: NA; V: TRBV6-5; CDR3: CASSYSQGRATEAFF; DNA: TGTGCCAGCAGTTACTCCCAGGGCCGGGCCACTGAAGCTTTCTTT
J: TRBJ2-4; size: NA; D: TRBD2; V: TRBV19; CDR3: CASSPGLGSKNIQYF; DNA: TGTGCCAGTAGTCCGGGACTAGGTTCGAAAAACATTCAGTACTTC
J: TRBJ2-7; size: once; D: NA; V: TRBV5-1; CDR3: CASSFEGWYEQYF; DNA: TGCGCCAGCAGCTTTGAGGGATGGTACGAGCAGTACTTC
J: TRBJ2-1; size: NA; D: NA; V: TRBV11-2; CDR3: CASSREGAGWNEQFF; DNA: TGTGCCAGCAGCCGCGAAGGGGCGGGATGGAATGAGCAGTTCTTC
J: TRBJ1-4; size: NA; D: NA; V: TRBV6-5; CDR3: CASSPTATNEKLFF; DNA: TGTGCCAGCAGTCCGACAGCAACTAATGAAAAACTGTTTTTT
J: TRBJ1-2; size: NA; D: NA; V: TRBV5-1; CDR3: CASSEDRDYGYTF; DNA: TGCGCCAGCAGCGAGGACAGAGACTATGGCTACACCTTC
J: TRBJ2-5; size: NA; D: NA; V: TRBV29-1; CDR3: CSVVGGVGVYQETQYF; DNA: TGCAGCGTTGTAGGCGGGGTTGGGGTCTACCAAGAGACCCAGTACTTC
J: TRBJ2-7; size: NA; D: TRBD2; V: TRBV18; CDR3: CATGRLAGDTYEQYF; DNA: TGTGCCACGGGGCGGCTAGCGGGGGATACCTACGAGCAGTACTTC
J: TRBJ1-6; size: few; D: TRBD1; V: TRBV4-2; CDR3: CASSKGQDNSPLHF; DNA: TGTGCCAGCAGCAAGGGACAGGATAATTCACCCCTCCACTTT
J: TRBJ1-2; size: NA; D: TRBD1; V: TRBV18; CDR3: CASSPQGAEGYTF; DNA: TGTGCCAGCTCACCACAGGGGGCGGAAGGCTACACCTTC
J: TRBJ1-5; size: NA; D: NA; V: TRBV10-3; CDR3: CAIGGGFNQPQHF; DNA: TGTGCCATCGGAGGAGGGTTCAATCAGCCCCAGCATTTT
J: TRBJ1-2; size: once; D: NA; V: TRBV6-6; CDR3: CASSLGVQDYGYTF; DNA: TGTGCCAGCAGTTTAGGGGTGCAGGACTATGGCTACACCTTC
J: TRBJ2-5; size: NA; D: NA; V: TRBV5-4; CDR3: CASSLEGTSKTQYF; DNA: TGTGCCAGCAGCCTAGAGGGGACTTCCAAGACCCAGTACTTC
J: TRBJ1-2; size: NA; D: NA; V: TRBV12-1; CDR3: CASSLGRALYGYTF; DNA: TGTGCCAGCAGCTTGGGCAGGGCTCTTTATGGCTACACCTTC
J: TRBJ1-3; size: NA; D: NA; V: TRBV11-3; CDR3: CASSFGGSSEYSGNTIYF; DNA: TGTGCCAGCAGCTTCGGGGGTAGTTCCGAATACTCTGGAAACACCATATATTTT
J: TRBJ1-1; size: NA; D: NA; V: TRBV4-1; CDR3: CASSQVHREGNTEAFF; DNA: TGCGCCAGCAGCCAAGTTCACAGGGAGGGGAACACTGAAGCTTTCTTT
J: TRBJ1-2; size: NA; D: NA; V: TRBV29-1; CDR3: CSVTGLYGYTF; DNA: TGCAGCGTTACAGGTCTCTATGGCTACACCTTC
J: TRBJ2-3; size: NA; D: TRBD2; V: TRBV4-3; CDR3: CASSRAASGARTDTQYF; DNA: TGCGCCAGCAGCCGGGCGGCTAGCGGGGCCCGCACAGATACGCAGTATTTT
J: TRBJ2-3; size: NA; D: TRBD2; V: TRBV12-5; CDR3: CASGPTSGTQYF; DNA: TGTGCTAGTGGTCCGACTAGCGGTACGCAGTATTTT
J: TRBJ2-1; size: NA; D: TRBD2; V: TRBV7-2; CDR3: CASSQGLAGGSYNEQFF; DNA: TGTGCCAGCAGTCAGGGGCTAGCGGGGGGCTCCTACAATGAGCAGTTCTTC
J: TRBJ1-1; size: NA; D: TRBD1; V: TRBV10-3; CDR3: CAITDTTGPEAFF; DNA: TGTGCCATCACCGATACGACAGGGCCTGAAGCTTTCTTT
J: TRBJ2-5; size: NA; D: NA; V: TRBV18; CDR3: CASSPPGVQETQYF; DNA: TGTGCCAGCTCACCTCCAGGGGTCCAAGAGACCCAGTACTTC
J: TRBJ1-4; size: NA; D: TRBD1; V: TRBV29-1; CDR3: CSAGTGFTNEKLFF; DNA: TGCAGCGCAGGGACAGGGTTCACTAATGAAAAACTGTTTTTT
J: TRBJ1-4; size: NA; D: NA; V: TRBV9; CDR3: CASSVGGTNEKLFF; DNA: TGTGCCAGCAGCGTAGGGGGGACAAATGAAAAACTGTTTTTT
J: TRBJ2-1; size: NA; D: NA; V: TRBV2; CDR3: CASRARQNSYNEQFF; DNA: TGTGCCAGCAGGGCCCGACAGAATTCCTACAATGAGCAGTTCTTC
J: TRBJ1-1; size: once; D: NA; V: TRBV11-2; CDR3: CASSFRDIGYAEAFF; DNA: TGTGCCAGCAGTTTCAGGGACATAGGATACGCTGAAGCTTTCTTT
J: TRBJ2-5; size: NA; D: TRBD1; V: TRBV7-2; CDR3: CASSLLTGIGETQYF; DNA: TGTGCCAGCAGCTTACTGACAGGGATTGGGGAGACCCAGTACTTC